What follows is one TCR beta chain and its context. The antigen remains undetermined. This entry belongs to a study of T cell repertoires in cytomegalovirus infection. Overall study: Public TCR beta signatures marked donors with CMV infection and the matching HLA. Study results and limitations: Predominance within the ex vivo response was attributable to HLA-C-restricted CMV-specific TCR beta clonotypes. Individuals carrying CMV plus the relevant HLA were identified by cumulative frequency of public TCR beta families.

TCRdb redid the calling of the reads with MiXCR, one entry per CDR3 protein. The sample records approximately 750,000 distinct CDR3 sequences, 35% to 40% being singletons. The V and J ends lost 6 bases and 7 bases respectively, with 10 bases between them. Per germline, CDR1 MNHEY and CDR2 SVGAGI. The CDR3 runs 11 residues. This chain uses TRBV6-5 with TRBJ2-7; D might be TRBD2 (5 bases). Sequencing was performed on PBMCs. This receptor was taken from a human donor in good health (CMV status not recorded). Some clones in this sample may be carry-over from other donors' samples. CDR3 loop: CASRGVLEQYF. DNA of the CDR3: TGTGCCAGCAGGGGAGTGTTAGAGCAGTACTTC.